The 28 T cell receptor beta chains presented below share a single source sample, sequenced in a study of spatial heterogeneity in lung cancer. Indicated time point: sample taken at primary tumor resection. The sequenced material consisted of unsorted whole RNA from tumor, nontumor lung or frozen PBMC. TCRdb reprocessed the 5' RACE reads via MiXCR and lists one record per CDR3 protein. This sample has some 50,000 distinct CDR3 sequences, with 6.5% to 8% found just once. The starting material was PBMCs, obtained at surgery. The receptors shown here come from a female donor with early-stage non-small cell lung cancer.

This clonotype was detected ten times or more. The chain uses TRBV4-3 and TRBJ2-7; a possible D gene is TRBD2 (5 bases). The CDR3 sequence is 14 residues long. Germline V gene data show CDR1 as LGHNA and CDR2 as YSLEER. Trimming took 4 bases from V and 2 from J, leaving 12 bases between them. The CDR3 DNA sequence: TGCGCCAGCAGCCCACTCCTCGGGACCTACGAGCAGTACTTC. Its protein product is CASSPLLGTYEQYF.

In this sample, this clonotype is medium-sized. The chain has TRBV6-2 or TRBV6-3 and TRBJ2-1; no definite D call. Trimming removed 3 bases from V and 1 base from J, with 10 bases in between. CDR1 and CDR2 from the germline V gene are MNHEY and SVGEGT. The CDR3 covers 15 residues. The CDR3 DNA follows: TGTGCCAGCAGTTATTATTCCCCTTCCTACAATGAGCAGTTCTTC. It specifies CASSYYSPSYNEQFF.

This clonotype was recorded a few times. This chain joins TRBV29-1 and TRBJ2-5; D possibly matches TRBD1 or TRBD2 (5 bases each). Trimming stripped 2 bases from V and 5 bases from J, with 6 bases between. This CDR3 has 11 residues. Germline values: CDR1 SQVTM, CDR2 ANQGSEA. CDR3 sequence (DNA): TGCAGCGTTGAACGGGGCGAGACCCAGTACTTC. It specifies CSVERGETQYF.

This clonotype was recorded many times. The J gene is TRBJ1-1, the V gene TRBV5-1; D gene unclear. Trimming took off 3 bases at V and 5 bases at J, with 11 bases between the two ends. Germline V gives CDR1 SGHRS, CDR2 YFSETQ. The CDR3 extends over 13 amino acids. The CDR3 is CASSSDGPTEAFF. CDR3 in DNA: TGCGCCAGCAGCTCGGACGGACCAACTGAAGCTTTCTTT.

This chain links TRBV28 with TRBJ2-1, with 9 bases fitting TRBD2. Trimming cost V 3 bases and J 6 bases; bases outside gene matches: 3. Germline V lookup: CDR1 MDHEN, CDR2 SYDVKM. The CDR3 runs 14 residues. CDR3 nucleotide sequence: TGTGCCAGCAGTTTCGCGGGGGGGGCCAATGAGCAGTTCTTC. It codes for CASSFAGGANEQFF.

The chain uses TRBV7-6 and TRBJ1-5, with TRBD1 matching 7 bases. After removal of 1 base from V and 4 bases from J, the junction contained 4 bases not matched to a gene. The CDR3 contains 15 residues. The germline gives CDR1 SGHVS, CDR2 FNYEAQ. The DNA of the CDR3 is TGTGCCAGCAGCTTAGAGGCAGGGGGGAATCAGCCCCAGCATTTT. It specifies CASSLEAGGNQPQHF.

This chain links TRBV6-2 or TRBV6-3 with TRBJ1-2; 8 bases are a match to TRBD1. CDR3 size: 14 residues. Germline assignment: CDR1 MNHEY and CDR2 SVGEGT. J was trimmed by 5 bases and V by 4 bases; bases with no gene match: 6. CDR3 region: CASSWGTGVYGYTF. In DNA form, the CDR3 reads TGTGCCAGCAGTTGGGGGACAGGAGTTTATGGCTACACCTTC.

Only a few counts were recorded for this clonotype. The chain has TRBV7-2 and TRBJ2-7; D gene ambiguous. The CDR3 has 14 residues. Trimming shortened V by 1 base and J by 7 bases, and 14 bases separated the two germline ends. The germline gives CDR1 SGHTA, CDR2 FQGNSA. The CDR3 sequence: CASSLDVGSVEQYF. The CDR3 nucleotides are TGTGCCAGCAGCTTAGACGTTGGGTCAGTAGAGCAGTACTTC.

V usage is TRBV7-2 and J usage is TRBJ2-3; D gene ambiguous. This CDR3 spans 13 amino acids. Germline V gene lookup returns CDR1 SGHTA and CDR2 FQGNSA. Trimming cost V 1 base and J 2 bases, with 4 bases left between them. Here the CDR3 reads CASSLDFTDTQYF. The CDR3 bases are TGTGCCAGCAGCTTAGACTTCACAGATACGCAGTATTTT.

This clonotype was recorded a few times. V is TRBV15 and J is TRBJ1-5; D is possibly TRBD1 (5 bases). Germline V gives CDR1 LNHNV, CDR2 YYDKDF (reference sequence). The CDR3 is 16 residues long. V lost 1 base and J 2 bases, leaving 12 bases between the germline ends. In DNA form, the CDR3 reads TGTGCCACCAGCAGAGGGGGGGAGCGTCGCAATCAGCCCCAGCATTTT. Its translation is CATSRGGERRNQPQHF.

There are many counts of this clonotype. The chain carries TRBV6-1 and TRBJ2-3, with 13 bases identical to TRBD2. Trimming removed 11 bases from V and 3 bases from J; junction bases left unmatched: 11. The CDR3 totals 16 residues. Looked up from germline, CDR1 is MNHNS and CDR2 is SASEGT. The CDR3 here is CASRPRTSGGTDTQYF. The CDR3 DNA follows: TGTGCCTCCCGCCCCCGGACTAGCGGGGGAACAGATACGCAGTATTTT.

The V call is TRBV10-2, the J call TRBJ1-5, with D perhaps matching TRBD1 (5 bases). V was clipped by 4 bases and J by 6 bases, with 10 bases between them. Per the germline V gene, CDR1 is WSHSY and CDR2 is SAAADI. The CDR3 sequence is 13 residues long. CDR3 in amino acids: CASSGDLFQPQHF. CDR3 coding DNA: TGCGCCAGCAGTGGGGACTTATTTCAGCCCCAGCATTTT.

The V gene is TRBV25-1, the J gene TRBJ1-2; 10 nucleotides match TRBD1. There are 14 residues in the CDR3. The germline V gene has CDR1 MGHDK and CDR2 SYGVNS. With V trimmed by 6 bases and J by 1 base, 2 bases remained unmatched. CDR3 sequence (DNA): TGTGCCAGCAGCCGGGACAGGGGTAACTATGGCTACACCTTC. It yields the protein CASSRDRGNYGYTF.

V usage is TRBV20-1 and J usage is TRBJ1-5; no reliable D call. This CDR3 has 12 amino acids. Germline V lookup: CDR1 DFQATT, CDR2 SNEGSKA (reference sequence). V shed 7 bases and J shed 6 bases, with 13 bases lying between them. The CDR3 sequence is CSVSGRGQPQHF. The CDR3 DNA sequence: TGCAGTGTATCAGGCCGGGGTCAGCCCCAGCATTTT.

On this clonotype itself: A much larger clone differs from this one at a single base, so this may be a read error. The V gene is TRBV2, the J gene TRBJ1-2; 7 bases fit TRBD1. The CDR3 is made up of 15 amino acids. Per the germline V gene, CDR1 is SNHLY and CDR2 is FYNNEI. The CDR3 region is CANSQRQGLSYGYTF. As DNA, the CDR3 is TGTGCCAACAGTCAACGACAGGGTTTGAGCTATGGCTACACCTTC.

This clonotype was found a few times. V usage is TRBV19 and J usage is TRBJ1-2; TRBD1 matches at 7 bases. V lost 6 bases and J lost 0; bases outside the gene matches: 4. Germline V gene lookup returns CDR1 LNHDA and CDR2 SQIVND (reference sequence). This CDR3 region has 14 residues. The CDR3 nucleotides read TGTGCCAGTAGAAGCGGGACAGCTAACTATGGCTACACCTTC. Translating gives CASRSGTANYGYTF.

There are a few counts of this clonotype. The V call is TRBV6-2 or TRBV6-3, the J call TRBJ2-1, with D possibly matching TRBD2 (6 bases). The V end was cut by 7 bases, the J end by 7 bases, with 29 bases between. Germline assignment: CDR1 MNHEY and CDR2 SVGEGT. The CDR3 has 18 residues. The CDR3 region is CASTDSQSGLTKRNEQFF. The CDR3 bases are TGTGCCAGCACCGACTCCCAATCCGGACTAACAAAACGGAATGAGCAGTTCTTC.

The chain uses TRBV5-1 and TRBJ2-3, with TRBD2 identical over 9 bases. The germline gives CDR1 SGHRS, CDR2 YFSETQ. This CDR3 is 16 amino acids long. The V gene end was trimmed by 1 base and the J gene end by 3 bases; junction bases not matched to a gene: 6. The CDR3, as DNA: TGCGCCAGCAGCTTGCGAGCGGGGGGCACTACAGATACGCAGTATTTT. Protein sequence: CASSLRAGGTTDTQYF.

A note on this clonotype: A much larger clonotype is one base distant, so this may be a read error. The V gene is TRBV6-1, the J gene TRBJ1-4, with D hard to call. The CDR3 is 13 amino acids. V shed 5 bases and J shed 3 bases, with 7 bases lying between them. Germline V gene data show CDR1 as MNHNS and CDR2 as SASEGT. The CDR3 DNA reads as TGTGCCAGCAGTATAGTGGCTAATGAAAAACTGTTTTTT. Its translation: CASSIVANEKLFF.

The chain recombines TRBV6-6 with TRBJ2-1; D is uncertain. This CDR3 is built from 12 residues. The V gene's germline CDR1 is MNHNY and CDR2 SVGAGI (reference sequence). The V end lost 4 bases, the J end lost 9 bases, and 10 bases lay between the germline ends. The CDR3 sequence: CASSLTGGEQFF. The CDR3 coding sequence is TGTGCCAGCAGTTTGACGGGCGGTGAGCAGTTCTTC.

This clonotype was counted at least ten times. This chain links TRBV20-1 with TRBJ2-1; 7 nucleotides agree with TRBD2. The CDR3 runs to 15 residues. With V trimmed by 0 bases and J by 0 bases, 2 bases remained unmatched. Germline loops: CDR1 DFQATT, CDR2 SNEGSKA (reference sequence). The CDR3, as DNA: TGCAGTGCTAGAGAGCGGGGGTCCTCCTACAATGAGCAGTTCTTC. This translates into CSARERGSSYNEQFF.

This clonotype was detected a few times. This sequence joins TRBV29-1 and TRBJ1-1; maybe TRBD1 (5 bases). With 6 bases removed from V and 1 base from J, the gap between germline ends came to 21 bases. The CDR3 is 16 residues long. Germline V CDR1 and CDR2: SQVTM, ANQGSEA. DNA of the CDR3: TGCAGCGTCAACCCGCTGGGGGGGTCGAAGAACACTGAAGCTTTCTTT. It specifies CSVNPLGGSKNTEAFF.

This clonotype was seen only a few times. The J gene is TRBJ1-5, the V gene TRBV12-3 or TRBV12-4, with D perhaps TRBD1 (5 bases). Trimming stripped 7 bases from V and 9 bases from J, with 10 bases between. This CDR3 spans 11 amino acids. CDR3 nucleotide sequence: TGTGCCAGCACTCTTGGGGGGCCCCAGCATTTT. Translated: CASTLGGPQHF.

This clonotype was seen a few times. The J gene is TRBJ2-5, the V gene TRBV6-2 or TRBV6-3; 7 bases fit TRBD1. Germline-derived CDR1 and CDR2 are MNHEY and SVGEGT. The CDR3 is made up of 15 amino acids. Trimming at V came to 0 bases and at J to 3 bases, leaving 4 bases not matched to a gene. This chain's CDR3 is CASSYSRGLEETQYF. CDR3 nucleotide sequence: TGTGCCAGCAGTTACTCAAGGGGGCTTGAAGAGACCCAGTACTTC.

This clonotype was counted ten times or more. The chain recombines TRBV5-1 with TRBJ1-1; 7 bases align to TRBD1. V lost 0 bases and J lost 11; bases outside the gene matches: 7. The germline gives CDR1 SGHRS, CDR2 YFSETQ. The CDR3 consists of 13 residues. DNA of the CDR3: TGCGCCAGCAGCTTGGATACAGGGGTGAGGGCTTTCTTT. Protein product: CASSLDTGVRAFF. The variable domain in full, with the rest retrieved from reference TRBV5-1 and TRBJ1-1, is KAGVTQTPRYLIKTRGQQVTLSCSPISGHRSVSWYQQTPGQGLQFLFEYFSETQRNKGNFPGRFSGRQFSNSRSEMNVSTLELGDSALYLCASSLDTGVRAFFGQGTRLTVV.

This clonotype was recorded many times. The chain uses TRBV4-1 and TRBJ2-2; no reliable D call. V was trimmed by 6 bases and J by 1 base, leaving 3 bases between them. Per germline, CDR1 MGHRA and CDR2 YSYEKL. The length of the CDR3 is 12 residues. Here the CDR3 reads CASRRNTGELFF. The CDR3 DNA follows: TGCGCCAGCAGGCGGAACACCGGGGAGCTGTTTTTT.

This clonotype was recorded a few times. The rearrangement links TRBV7-2 to TRBJ2-6; 9 bases fit TRBD1. Trimming removed 5 bases from V and 0 bases from J; junction bases left unmatched: 5. Germline loops: CDR1 SGHTA, CDR2 FQGNSA. CDR3 length: 17 residues. For the CDR3, the DNA is TGTGCCAGCAGCGAGACAGGGGGAGGCTCTGGGGCCAACGTCCTGACTTTC. Protein product: CASSETGGGSGANVLTF.

Concerning this clonotype: This CDR3 is missing its conserved last phenylalanine or tryptophan, likely due to a read error. The chain is built from TRBV7-2 and TRBJ2-3; 8 positions agree with TRBD1. The V and J ends lost 8 bases and 5 bases, in that order; junction bases with no gene match: 15. Germline loops: CDR1 SGHTA, CDR2 FQGNSA. This CDR3 contains 16 residues. The DNA for the CDR3 is TGTGCCAGCGCGAACGTCAGGGGGCGCGTGGGAGATACGCAGTATTTA. Translation gives CASANVRGRVGDTQYL.